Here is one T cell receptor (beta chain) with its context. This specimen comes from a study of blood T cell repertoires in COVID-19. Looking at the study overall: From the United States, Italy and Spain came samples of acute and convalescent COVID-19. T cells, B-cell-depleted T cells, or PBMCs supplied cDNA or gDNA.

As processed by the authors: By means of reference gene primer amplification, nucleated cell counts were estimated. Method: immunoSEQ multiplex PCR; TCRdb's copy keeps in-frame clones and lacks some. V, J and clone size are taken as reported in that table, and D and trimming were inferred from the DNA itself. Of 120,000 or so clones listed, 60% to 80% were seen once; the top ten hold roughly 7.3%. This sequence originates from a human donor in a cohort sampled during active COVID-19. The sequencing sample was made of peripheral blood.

The CDR3 spells CASSLGQYYGYTF. DNA of the CDR3: TGTGCCAGCAGTTTAGGCCAGTACTATGGCTACACCTTC. This rearrangement joins TRBV12-3 or TRBV12-4 to TRBJ1-2; D unclear. V lost 1 base, J lost 3 bases, and 6 bases lay in between. This CDR3 spans 13 amino acids.